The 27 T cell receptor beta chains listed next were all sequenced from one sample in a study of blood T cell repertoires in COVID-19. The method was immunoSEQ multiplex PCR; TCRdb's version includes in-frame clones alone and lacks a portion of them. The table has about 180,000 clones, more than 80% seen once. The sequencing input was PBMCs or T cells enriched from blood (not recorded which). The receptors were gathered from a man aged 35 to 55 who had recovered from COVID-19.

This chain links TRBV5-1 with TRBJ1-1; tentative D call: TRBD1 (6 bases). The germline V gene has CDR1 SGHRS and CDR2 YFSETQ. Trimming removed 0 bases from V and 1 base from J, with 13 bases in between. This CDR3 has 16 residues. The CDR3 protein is CASSLVLGAENTEAFF. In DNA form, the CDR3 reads TGCGCCAGCAGCTTGGTACTGGGGGCGGAGAACACTGAAGCTTTCTTT.

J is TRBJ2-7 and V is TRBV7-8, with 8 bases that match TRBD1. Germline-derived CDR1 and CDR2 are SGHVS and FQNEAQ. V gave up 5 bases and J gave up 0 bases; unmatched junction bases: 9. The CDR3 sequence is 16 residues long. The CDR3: CASSPLTGGISYEQYF. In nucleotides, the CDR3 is TGTGCCAGCAGCCCATTAACAGGGGGAATCTCCTACGAGCAGTACTTC.

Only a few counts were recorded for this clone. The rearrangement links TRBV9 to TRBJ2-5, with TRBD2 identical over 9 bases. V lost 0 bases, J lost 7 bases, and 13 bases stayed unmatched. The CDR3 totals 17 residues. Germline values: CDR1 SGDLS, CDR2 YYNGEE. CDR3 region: CASSVDGLAGIKGTQYF. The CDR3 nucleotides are TGTGCCAGCAGCGTAGACGGGCTAGCGGGGATAAAGGGGACCCAGTACTTC.

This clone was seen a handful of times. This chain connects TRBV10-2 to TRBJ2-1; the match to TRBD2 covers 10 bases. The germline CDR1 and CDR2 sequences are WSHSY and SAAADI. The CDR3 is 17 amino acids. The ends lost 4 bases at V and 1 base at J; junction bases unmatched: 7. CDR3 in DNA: TGCGCCAGCAGTGCCCCACTAGCGGGATCGTCCTACAATGAGCAGTTCTTC. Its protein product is CASSAPLAGSSYNEQFF.

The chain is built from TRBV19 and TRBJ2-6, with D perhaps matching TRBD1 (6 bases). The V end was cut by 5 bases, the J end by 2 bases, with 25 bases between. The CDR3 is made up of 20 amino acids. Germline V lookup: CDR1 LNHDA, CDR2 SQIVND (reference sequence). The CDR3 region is CASSVHTGSPFGTGANVLTF. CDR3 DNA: TGTGCCAGTAGTGTGCATACAGGGTCCCCCTTTGGAACTGGGGCCAACGTCCTGACTTTC.

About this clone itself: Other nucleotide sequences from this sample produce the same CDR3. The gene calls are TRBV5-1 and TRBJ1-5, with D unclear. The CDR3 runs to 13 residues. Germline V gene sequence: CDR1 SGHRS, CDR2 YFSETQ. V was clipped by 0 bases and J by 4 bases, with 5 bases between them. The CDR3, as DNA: TGCGCCAGCAGCTTGGCCCCTAATCAGCCCCAGCATTTT. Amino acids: CASSLAPNQPQHF.

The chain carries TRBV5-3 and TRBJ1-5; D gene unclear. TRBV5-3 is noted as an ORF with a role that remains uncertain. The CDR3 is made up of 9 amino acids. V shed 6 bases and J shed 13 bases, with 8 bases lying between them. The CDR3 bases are TGTGCCAGAATAGTTAAGCAGCATTTT. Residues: CARIVKQHF.

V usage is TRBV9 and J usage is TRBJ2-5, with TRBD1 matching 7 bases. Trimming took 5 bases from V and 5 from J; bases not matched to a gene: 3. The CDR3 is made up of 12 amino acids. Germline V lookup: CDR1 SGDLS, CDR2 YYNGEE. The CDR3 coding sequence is TGTGCCAGCAGTTCGACAGGGGAGACCCAGTACTTC. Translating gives CASSSTGETQYF.

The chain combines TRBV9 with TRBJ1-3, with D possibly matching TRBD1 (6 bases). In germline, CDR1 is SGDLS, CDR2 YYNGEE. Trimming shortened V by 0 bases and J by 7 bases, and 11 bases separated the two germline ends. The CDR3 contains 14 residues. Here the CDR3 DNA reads TGTGCCAGCAGCGTAGACGGGACAACTAACACCATATATTTT. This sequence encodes CASSVDGTTNTIYF. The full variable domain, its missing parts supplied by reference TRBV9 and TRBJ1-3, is DSGVTQTPKHLITATGQRVTLRCSPRSGDLSVYWYQQSLDQGLQFLIQYYNGEERAKGNILERFSAQQFPDLHSELNLSSLELGDSALYFCASSVDGTTNTIYFGEGSWLTVV.

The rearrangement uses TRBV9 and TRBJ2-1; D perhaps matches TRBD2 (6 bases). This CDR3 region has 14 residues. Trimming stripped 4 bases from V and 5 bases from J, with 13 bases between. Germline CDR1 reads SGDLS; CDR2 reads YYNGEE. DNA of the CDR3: TGTGCCAGCAGCCATCACGGGACTGACAATGAGCAGTTCTTC. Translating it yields CASSHHGTDNEQFF.

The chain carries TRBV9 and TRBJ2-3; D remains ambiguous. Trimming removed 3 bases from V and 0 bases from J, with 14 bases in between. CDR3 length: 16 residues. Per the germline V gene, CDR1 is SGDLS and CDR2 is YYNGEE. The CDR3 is CASSGPSTVSTDTQYF. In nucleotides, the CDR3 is TGTGCCAGCAGCGGTCCCTCTACGGTGAGCACAGATACGCAGTATTTT.

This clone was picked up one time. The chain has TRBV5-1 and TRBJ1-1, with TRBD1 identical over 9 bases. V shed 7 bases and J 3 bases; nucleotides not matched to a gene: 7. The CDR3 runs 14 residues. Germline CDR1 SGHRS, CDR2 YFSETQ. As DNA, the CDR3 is TGCGCCAGCGGGCCCGGGACAGGGCACACTGAAGCTTTCTTT. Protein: CASGPGTGHTEAFF.

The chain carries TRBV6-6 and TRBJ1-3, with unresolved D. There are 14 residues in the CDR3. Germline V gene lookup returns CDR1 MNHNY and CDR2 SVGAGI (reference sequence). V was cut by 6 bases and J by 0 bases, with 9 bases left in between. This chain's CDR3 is CASSHSISGNTIYF. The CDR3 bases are TGTGCCAGCAGCCACTCCATCTCTGGAAACACCATATATTTT.

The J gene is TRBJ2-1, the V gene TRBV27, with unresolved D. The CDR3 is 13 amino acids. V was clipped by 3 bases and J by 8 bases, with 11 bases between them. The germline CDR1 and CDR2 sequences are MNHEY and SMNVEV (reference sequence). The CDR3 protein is CASSFDNKYEQFF. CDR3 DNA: TGTGCCAGCAGTTTCGACAATAAGTATGAGCAGTTCTTC.

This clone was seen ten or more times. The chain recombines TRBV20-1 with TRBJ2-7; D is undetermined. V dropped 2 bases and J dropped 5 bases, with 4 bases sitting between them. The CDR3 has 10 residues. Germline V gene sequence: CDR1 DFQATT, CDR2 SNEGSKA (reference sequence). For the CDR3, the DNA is TGCAGTGCTAGAAGAGACGAGCAGTACTTC. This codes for CSARRDEQYF.

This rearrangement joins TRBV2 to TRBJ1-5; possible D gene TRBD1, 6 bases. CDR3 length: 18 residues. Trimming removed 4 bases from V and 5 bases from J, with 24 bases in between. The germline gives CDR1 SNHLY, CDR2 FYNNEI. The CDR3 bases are TGTGCCAGCAGTGTCACGGGGCGAGGGGGGGCCCAGTATCAGCCCCAGCATTTT. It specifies CASSVTGRGGAQYQPQHF. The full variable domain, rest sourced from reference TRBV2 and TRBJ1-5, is EPEVTQTPSHQVTQMGQEVILRCVPISNHLYFYWYRQILGQKVEFLVSFYNNEISEKSEIFDDQFSVERPDGSNFTLKIRSTKLEDSAMYFCASSVTGRGGAQYQPQHFGDGTRLSIL.

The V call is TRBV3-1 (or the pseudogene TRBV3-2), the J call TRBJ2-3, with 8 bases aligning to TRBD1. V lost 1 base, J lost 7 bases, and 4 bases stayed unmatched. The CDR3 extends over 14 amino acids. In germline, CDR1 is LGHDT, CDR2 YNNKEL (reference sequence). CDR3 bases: TGTGCCAGCAGCCAAGCGCACAGGGGGTATACGCAGTATTTT. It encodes CASSQAHRGYTQYF.

The CDR3 sequence: CASSNRGYGYTF. DNA for the CDR3: TGTGCCAGCAGTAATCGGGGGTATGGCTACACCTTC. The chain uses TRBV27 and TRBJ1-2; weak D call: TRBD1 (5 bases). V shed 5 bases and J shed 5 bases, with 9 bases lying between them. The length of the CDR3 is 12 residues. Germline values: CDR1 MNHEY, CDR2 SMNVEV (reference sequence).

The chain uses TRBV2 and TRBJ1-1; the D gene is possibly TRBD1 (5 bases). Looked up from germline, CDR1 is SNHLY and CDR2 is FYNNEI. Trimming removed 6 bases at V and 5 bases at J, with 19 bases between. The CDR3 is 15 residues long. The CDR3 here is CASSAEGLQITEAFF. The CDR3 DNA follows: TGTGCCAGCAGCGCTGAGGGACTCCAGATAACTGAAGCTTTCTTT. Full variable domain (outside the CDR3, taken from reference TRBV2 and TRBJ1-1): EPEVTQTPSHQVTQMGQEVILRCVPISNHLYFYWYRQILGQKVEFLVSFYNNEISEKSEIFDDQFSVERPDGSNFTLKIRSTKLEDSAMYFCASSAEGLQITEAFFGQGTRLTVV.

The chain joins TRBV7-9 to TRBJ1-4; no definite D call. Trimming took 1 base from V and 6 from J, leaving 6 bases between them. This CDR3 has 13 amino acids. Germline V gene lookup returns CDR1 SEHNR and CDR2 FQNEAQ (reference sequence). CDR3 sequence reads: CASSLDVYEKLFF. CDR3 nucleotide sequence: TGTGCCAGCAGCTTAGATGTATATGAAAAACTGTTTTTT.

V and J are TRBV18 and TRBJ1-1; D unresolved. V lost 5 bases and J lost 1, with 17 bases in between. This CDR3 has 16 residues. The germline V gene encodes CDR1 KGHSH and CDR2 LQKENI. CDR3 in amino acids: CASSDHIGQQNTEAFF. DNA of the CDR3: TGTGCCAGCTCAGACCATATTGGGCAACAGAACACTGAAGCTTTCTTT.

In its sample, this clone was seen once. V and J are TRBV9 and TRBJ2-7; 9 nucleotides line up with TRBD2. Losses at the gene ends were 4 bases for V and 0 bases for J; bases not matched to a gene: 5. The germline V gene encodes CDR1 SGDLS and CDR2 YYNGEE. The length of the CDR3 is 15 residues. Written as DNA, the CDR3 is TGTGCCAGCAGCCCGGGCGGGGGGGGCTCCTACGAGCAGTACTTC. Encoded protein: CASSPGGGGSYEQYF.

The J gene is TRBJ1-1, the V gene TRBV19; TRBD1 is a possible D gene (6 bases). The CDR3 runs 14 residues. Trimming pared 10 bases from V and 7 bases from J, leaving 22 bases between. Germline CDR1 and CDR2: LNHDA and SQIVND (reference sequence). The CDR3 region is CATSPDRWDIEAFF. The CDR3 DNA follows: TGTGCCACCTCTCCCGACCGGTGGGACATTGAAGCTTTCTTT.

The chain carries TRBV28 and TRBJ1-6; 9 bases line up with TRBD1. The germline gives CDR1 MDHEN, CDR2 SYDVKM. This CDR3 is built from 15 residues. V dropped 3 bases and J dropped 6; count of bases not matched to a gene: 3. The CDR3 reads CASSLPDRGNSPLHF. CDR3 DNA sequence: TGTGCCAGCAGTTTGCCGGACAGGGGTAATTCACCCCTCCACTTT.

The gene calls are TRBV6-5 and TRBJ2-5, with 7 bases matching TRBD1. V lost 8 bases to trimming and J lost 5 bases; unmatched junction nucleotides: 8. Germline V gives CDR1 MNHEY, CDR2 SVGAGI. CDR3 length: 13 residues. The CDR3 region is CASSGRGWETQYF. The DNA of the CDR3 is TGTGCCAGCTCTGGCAGGGGGTGGGAGACCCAGTACTTC.

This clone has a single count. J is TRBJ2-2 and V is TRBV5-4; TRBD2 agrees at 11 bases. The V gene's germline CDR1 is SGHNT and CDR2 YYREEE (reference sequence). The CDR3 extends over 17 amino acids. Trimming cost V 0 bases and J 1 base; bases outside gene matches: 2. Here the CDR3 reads CASSLGGTSGNTGELFF. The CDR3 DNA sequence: TGTGCCAGCAGCTTGGGGGGGACTAGCGGGAACACCGGGGAGCTGTTTTTT.

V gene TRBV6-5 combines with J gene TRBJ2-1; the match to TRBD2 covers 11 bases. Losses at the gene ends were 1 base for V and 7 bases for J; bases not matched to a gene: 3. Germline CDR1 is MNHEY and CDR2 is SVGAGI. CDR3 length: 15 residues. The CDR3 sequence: CASSYWSSGGNEQFF. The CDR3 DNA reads TGTGCCAGCAGTTACTGGTCTAGCGGGGGGAATGAGCAGTTCTTC.